Following are 25 T cell receptor beta chains from one sample sequenced in a study of blood T cell repertoires in COVID-19. The repertoire was sequenced with immunoSEQ multiplex PCR; TCRdb's copy has only in-frame clones and lacks some. The data contain around 200,000 clones, approximately 91% of them singletons. The sequencing sample was made of peripheral blood. These receptors were collected from a young man with active or convalescent COVID-19.

This clone has a single count. The rearrangement uses TRBV7-9 and TRBJ1-1, with 10 bases matching TRBD1. The V gene end was trimmed by 6 bases and the J gene end by 2 bases; junction bases not matched to a gene: 3. The CDR3 runs to 14 residues. The germline V gene has CDR1 SEHNR and CDR2 FQNEAQ (reference sequence). DNA for the CDR3: TGTGCCAGCAGGGGGACAGGGGAAAACACTGAAGCTTTCTTT. Its translation: CASRGTGENTEAFF.

This chain joins TRBV7-3 and TRBJ2-5; TRBD1 aligns across 7 bases. Looked up from germline, CDR1 is SGHTA and CDR2 is FQGTGA. The trim removed 4 bases at V and 5 bases at J, leaving 4 bases unmatched. The CDR3 is 13 residues long. As DNA, the CDR3 is TGTGCCAGCAGCTCCTTGACAGGGGAGACCCAGTACTTC. This sequence encodes CASSSLTGETQYF.

The chain joins TRBV2 to TRBJ1-6; TRBD1 agrees at 7 bases. The CDR3 covers 13 residues. The V gene's germline CDR1 is SNHLY and CDR2 FYNNEI. The V and J ends lost 8 bases and 13 bases, in that order; junction bases with no gene match: 11. In DNA, the CDR3 is TGTGCCAGCCTCCGGGACAGTATTTTTCCCCTCCACTTT. Protein product: CASLRDSIFPLHF.

The chain carries TRBV19 and TRBJ2-5; TRBD1 is a possible D gene (6 bases). Trimming took off 5 bases at V and 1 base at J, with 11 bases between the two ends. The CDR3 has 14 amino acids. Germline V lookup: CDR1 LNHDA, CDR2 SQIVND (reference sequence). CDR3 DNA: TGTGCCAGTAGTCGGGGACACCTCCAAGAGACCCAGTACTTC. Protein: CASSRGHLQETQYF.

The chain couples TRBV4-3 to TRBJ2-7; 9 nucleotides match TRBD2. Germline V CDR1 and CDR2: LGHNA, YSLEER. Losses at the gene ends were 0 bases for V and 4 bases for J; bases not matched to a gene: 10. There are 17 residues in the CDR3. CDR3 protein: CASSQDPAGGTLYEQYF. The CDR3 region has the DNA TGCGCCAGCAGCCAAGATCCTGCGGGAGGGACATTATACGAGCAGTACTTC.

This clone has a single count. This sequence joins TRBV3-1 (or the pseudogene TRBV3-2) and TRBJ2-3; 11 bases are shared with TRBD2. The germline V gene has CDR1 LGHDT and CDR2 YNNKEL (reference sequence). The V gene end was trimmed by 6 bases and the J gene end by 7 bases; junction bases not matched to a gene: 12. This CDR3 has 16 residues. CDR3 region: CASSPGVAGGRNTQYF. CDR3 coding DNA: TGTGCCAGCAGTCCCGGGGTAGCGGGGGGGCGAAATACGCAGTATTTT.

The genes are TRBV7-2 and TRBJ2-7; D is perhaps TRBD1 (6 bases). V was clipped by 2 bases and J by 5 bases, with 13 bases between them. CDR3 size: 14 residues. Germline CDR1 reads SGHTA; CDR2 reads FQGNSA. The CDR3 DNA follows: TGTGCCAGCAGCTTAAGGTTACAGGGTGACGAGCAGTACTTC. The encoded protein is CASSLRLQGDEQYF.

The chain has TRBV30 and TRBJ1-4, with TRBD1 matching 9 bases. V lost 8 bases to trimming and J lost 4 bases; unmatched junction nucleotides: 2. Looked up from germline, CDR1 is GTSNPN and CDR2 is SVGIG (reference sequence). This CDR3 comprises 12 residues. In DNA, the CDR3 is TGTGCCGGGGACAGGGATAATGAAAAACTGTTTTTT. It is translated as CAGDRDNEKLFF.

The V call is TRBV19, the J call TRBJ1-1, with a possible D match to TRBD1 (5 bases). CDR3 length: 14 amino acids. Trimming stripped 6 bases from V and 2 bases from J, with 13 bases between. The germline CDR1 and CDR2 sequences are LNHDA and SQIVND (reference sequence). The DNA for the CDR3 is TGTGCCAGTAGGATGGACACTTCTAACACTGAAGCTTTCTTT. Its translation: CASRMDTSNTEAFF.

The CDR3 sequence: CASSFEDRWNYGYTF. In DNA, the CDR3 is TGTGCCAGCAGCTTTGAGGACAGGTGGAACTATGGCTACACCTTC. The rearrangement joins TRBV7-8 to TRBJ1-2; TRBD1 aligns across 7 bases. Germline CDR1 is SGHVS and CDR2 is FQNEAQ. V lost 3 bases, J lost 2 bases, and 6 bases stayed unmatched. This CDR3 contains 15 residues.

V and J are TRBV12-3 or TRBV12-4 and TRBJ1-2, with 7 bases matching TRBD1. The CDR3 is 12 amino acids. The V and J ends lost 3 bases and 6 bases, in that order; junction bases with no gene match: 1. The CDR3 DNA follows: TGTGCCAGCAGTTTTACAGGGGATGGCTACACCTTC. This encodes CASSFTGDGYTF.

This clone was counted between two and nine times. The CDR3 DNA reads as TGCAGCGCAGGGACAGGGTATGGCTACACCTTC. Protein sequence: CSAGTGYGYTF. The chain couples TRBV29-1 to TRBJ1-2; 9 bases are shared with TRBD1. Germline V gene data show CDR1 as SQVTM and CDR2 as ANQGSEA. CDR3 length: 11 residues. Unmatched junction bases numbered 2, after V lost 7 bases and J lost 5 bases.

The table lists this clone with a count of one. The V call is TRBV13, the J call TRBJ2-7, with a tentative D call TRBD2 (5 bases). This CDR3 region has 13 residues. Germline-derived CDR1 and CDR2 are PRHDT and FYEKMQ (reference sequence). Trimming shortened V by 4 bases and J by 2 bases, and 9 bases separated the two germline ends. CDR3 region: CASSSMRAYEQYF. CDR3 nucleotide sequence: TGTGCCAGCAGCTCCATGCGGGCCTACGAGCAGTACTTC.

CDR3 sequence reads: CASSSLGGGSQPQHF. Here the CDR3 DNA reads TGTGCCAGCAGCTCCCTCGGCGGCGGTAGTCAGCCCCAGCATTTT. The V and J genes are TRBV2 and TRBJ1-5; D gene ambiguous. This CDR3 has 15 residues. From germline, CDR1 is SNHLY and CDR2 FYNNEI. Trimming removed 6 bases from V and 6 bases from J, with 18 bases in between. Full variable domain (rest looked up from reference TRBV2 and TRBJ1-5): EPEVTQTPSHQVTQMGQEVILRCVPISNHLYFYWYRQILGQKVEFLVSFYNNEISEKSEIFDDQFSVERPDGSNFTLKIRSTKLEDSAMYFCASSSLGGGSQPQHFGDGTRLSIL.

The V gene is TRBV6-2 or TRBV6-3, the J gene TRBJ2-2; 8 nucleotides match TRBD1. Germline CDR1 reads MNHEY; CDR2 reads SVGEGT. Trimming at V came to 5 bases and at J to 1 base, leaving 6 bases not matched to a gene. CDR3 size: 16 residues. The CDR3 here is CASSVIGTGNTGELFF. In DNA form, the CDR3 reads TGTGCCAGCAGTGTTATCGGGACAGGGAACACCGGGGAGCTGTTTTTT.

The chain has TRBV4-3 and TRBJ1-4; no reliable D call. CDR1 and CDR2 (germline): LGHNA, YSLEER. Trimming shortened V by 2 bases and J by 4 bases, and 11 bases separated the two germline ends. The CDR3 consists of 15 residues. The CDR3 DNA reads TGCGCCAGCAGCCAAACTGGCGGTCGTAATGAAAAACTGTTTTTT. Protein: CASSQTGGRNEKLFF.

The CDR3 protein is CASSIGTGNTEAFF. CDR3 nucleotides: TGTGCCAGTAGTATTGGGACAGGCAACACTGAAGCTTTCTTT. The chain carries TRBV19 and TRBJ1-1; 8 bases align to TRBD1. This CDR3 contains 14 residues. Unmatched junction bases numbered 2, after V lost 3 bases and J lost 2 bases. The germline gives CDR1 LNHDA, CDR2 SQIVND (reference sequence).

The V gene is TRBV5-1, the J gene TRBJ1-2, with D possibly being TRBD1 (5 bases). The CDR3 consists of 15 residues. Looked up from germline, CDR1 is SGHRS and CDR2 is YFSETQ. V lost 4 bases to trimming and J lost 2 bases, with 15 bases between them. The CDR3 region has the DNA TGCGCCAGCAGCACCGGGGGTGGAGTAAACTATGGCTACACCTTC. Protein: CASSTGGGVNYGYTF.

The chain carries TRBV24-1 and TRBJ2-2, with TRBD2 matching over 8 bases. There are 15 residues in the CDR3. J was trimmed by 6 bases and V by 3 bases; bases with no gene match: 5. The germline CDR1 and CDR2 sequences are KGHDR and SFDVKD. The CDR3 protein is CATSDPPGGPGELFF. The DNA of the CDR3 is TGTGCCACCAGTGATCCGCCGGGGGGGCCCGGGGAGCTGTTTTTT.

In this sample, this clone turned up a few times. The chain employs TRBV3-1 (or the pseudogene TRBV3-2) and TRBJ1-5; no definite D call. The length of the CDR3 is 12 residues. Per germline, CDR1 LGHDT and CDR2 YNNKEL (reference sequence). Trimming removed 1 base from V and 9 bases from J, with 7 bases in between. CDR3 in DNA: TGTGCCAGCAGCCAAGGCCGGTGGCCCCAGCATTTT. This codes for CASSQGRWPQHF.

The chain combines TRBV29-1 with TRBJ1-1; D gene unclear. Trimming left V 7 bases short and J 1 base short, with 13 bases between. The CDR3 length is 13 residues. Germline values: CDR1 SQVTM, CDR2 ANQGSEA. The CDR3 here is CSARTDSNTEAFF. CDR3 nucleotide sequence: TGCAGCGCCCGGACGGACTCGAACACTGAAGCTTTCTTT.

The chain combines TRBV19 with TRBJ1-4; D possibly corresponds to TRBD1 (5 bases). Trimming cost V 9 bases and J 3 bases, with 14 bases left between them. The CDR3 is 14 residues long. The V gene's germline CDR1 is LNHDA and CDR2 SQIVND (reference sequence). CDR3 in DNA: TGTGCCAGCTCCCTGGGCAGGGCTAATGAAAAACTGTTTTTT. Its translation is CASSLGRANEKLFF. Full variable domain (outside the CDR3, taken from reference TRBV19 and TRBJ1-4): DGGITQSPKYLFRKEGQNVTLSCEQNLNHDAMYWYRQDPGQGLRLIYYSQIVNDFQKGDIAEGYSVSREKKESFPLTVTSAQKNPTAFYLCASSLGRANEKLFFGSGTQLSVL.

This chain joins TRBV11-2 and TRBJ2-1, with 11 bases identical to TRBD2. From germline, CDR1 is SGHAT and CDR2 FQNNGV. The J segment lost 10 bases and the V segment lost 0 bases, leaving 11 bases of the junction unmatched. The CDR3 has 17 residues. CDR3 sequence reads: CASSLEQVSGRAKEQFF. CDR3 coding DNA: TGTGCCAGCAGCTTAGAGCAGGTTAGCGGGAGGGCCAAGGAGCAGTTCTTC.

The genes are TRBV3-1 (or the pseudogene TRBV3-2) and TRBJ1-3, with 12 nucleotides matching TRBD1. The CDR3 runs to 20 residues. V lost 4 bases to trimming and J lost 2 bases; unmatched junction nucleotides: 15. Germline V gene data show CDR1 as LGHDT and CDR2 as YNNKEL (reference sequence). Written as DNA, the CDR3 is TGTGCCAGCAGCCGGCACCGGGACAGGGGGCGTTTCCCCCCTGGAAACACCATATATTTT. It yields the protein CASSRHRDRGRFPPGNTIYF.

The table lists this clone with a count of one. The genes are TRBV6-6 and TRBJ2-5, with 8 nucleotides matching TRBD1. V shed 5 bases and J 4 bases; nucleotides not matched to a gene: 9. CDR1 is MNHNY, CDR2 SVGAGI, per germline (reference sequence). This CDR3 contains 15 residues. The CDR3 loop reads CASSPPQGAGETQYF. The CDR3 DNA is TGTGCCAGCAGTCCACCCCAGGGGGCGGGAGAGACCCAGTACTTC.